The following is a T cell receptor (beta chain) sequence with its context. Its matching antigen is unknown. The sample comes from a study of cytomegalovirus exposure and HLA in healthy donors. Looking at the study overall: A prior study identified approximately 120 million unique TCR beta sequences from around 180 million T cells.

Trimming pared 2 bases from V and 7 bases from J, leaving 8 bases between. Looked up from germline, CDR1 is ENHRY and CDR2 is SYGVKD. The CDR3 is made up of 12 amino acids. Findings and limits, study-wide: The study recorded some 160 TCR beta chains that were cytomegalovirus-associated.

PCR involved 60 Vbeta and 13 Jbeta primers. The repertoire was sequenced with immunoSEQ multiplex PCR; TCRdb's copy has only in-frame clones and lacks some. Seen here are 110,000 to 150,000 clones, under 85% observed once, and the top ten hold more than 0.75%. The sequenced material came from PBMCs. The chain is built from TRBV10-3 and TRBJ1-1; D uncertain. The source is a man aged 18 to 29 in good health and CMV-seronegative. The CDR3: CAISEPGGEAFF. The CDR3 nucleotides are TGTGCCATCAGTGAGCCTGGCGGTGAAGCTTTCTTT.